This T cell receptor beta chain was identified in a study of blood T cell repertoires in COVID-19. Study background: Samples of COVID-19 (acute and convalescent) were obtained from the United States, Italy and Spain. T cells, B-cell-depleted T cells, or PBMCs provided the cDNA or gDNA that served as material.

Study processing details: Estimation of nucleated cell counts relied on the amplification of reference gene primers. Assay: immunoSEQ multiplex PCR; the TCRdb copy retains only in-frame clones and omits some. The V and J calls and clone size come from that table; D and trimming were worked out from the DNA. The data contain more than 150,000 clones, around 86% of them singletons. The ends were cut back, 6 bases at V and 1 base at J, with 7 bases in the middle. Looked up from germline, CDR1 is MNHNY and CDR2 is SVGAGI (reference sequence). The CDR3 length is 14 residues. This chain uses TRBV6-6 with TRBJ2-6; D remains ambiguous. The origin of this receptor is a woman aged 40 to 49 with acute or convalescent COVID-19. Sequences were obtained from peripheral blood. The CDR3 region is CASSRISGANVLTF. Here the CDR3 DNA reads TGTGCCAGCAGCCGTATTTCTGGGGCCAACGTCCTGACTTTC.